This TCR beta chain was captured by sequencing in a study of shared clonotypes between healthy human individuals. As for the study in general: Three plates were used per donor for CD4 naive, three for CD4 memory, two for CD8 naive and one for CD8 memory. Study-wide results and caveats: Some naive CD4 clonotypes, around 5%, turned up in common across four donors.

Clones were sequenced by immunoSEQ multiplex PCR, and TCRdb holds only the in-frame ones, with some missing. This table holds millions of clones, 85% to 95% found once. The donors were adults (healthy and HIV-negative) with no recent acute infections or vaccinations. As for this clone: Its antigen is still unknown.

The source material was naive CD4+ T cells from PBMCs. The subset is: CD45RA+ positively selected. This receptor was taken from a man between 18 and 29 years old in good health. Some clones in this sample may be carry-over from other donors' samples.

The chain's CDR3 is CAIKQDGLYEQYF. Here the CDR3 DNA reads TGTGCCATCAAGCAGGACGGCCTCTACGAGCAGTACTTC. The chain combines TRBV27 with TRBJ2-7; unclear D gene. The germline V gene encodes CDR1 MNHEY and CDR2 SMNVEV (reference sequence). This CDR3 has 13 amino acids. The V gene lost 10 bases and the J gene lost 3 bases, with 16 bases spanning the gap.